The 28 T cell receptor beta chains reported below all come from one sample, sequenced in a study of CD8+ T cells in alopecia areata. Extracted from the samples, RNA was reverse transcribed into cDNA to serve as the sequencing template. Only in-frame clones appear in the TCRdb table, and some are missing; sequencing was by immunoSEQ multiplex PCR. Among 110,000 to 150,000 clones, roughly 58% were seen once, and the ten largest hold 35% to 40%. The sample taken for sequencing was CD8+ T cells sorted from blood. Receptor source: a human donor in good health.

With respect to this clone: In the same sample, other DNA sequences code for this CDR3. The chain employs TRBV9 and TRBJ2-3; no clear D gene. The CDR3 has 14 residues. Germline CDR1 reads SGDLS; CDR2 reads YYNGEE. Between the trimmed V and J ends, which lost 1 base and 0 bases, there was a span of 6 bases. CDR3 in DNA: TGTGCCAGCAGCGTAAGTGGGAGCACAGATACGCAGTATTTT. The encoded protein is CASSVSGSTDTQYF.

The J gene is TRBJ2-5, the V gene TRBV7-9; 8 bases align to TRBD2. The V gene end was trimmed by 5 bases and the J gene end by 4 bases; junction bases not matched to a gene: 9. CDR3 size: 15 residues. In germline, CDR1 is SEHNR, CDR2 FQNEAQ (reference sequence). The CDR3 loop is CASSPPLAAGETQYF. The CDR3 coding sequence is TGTGCCAGCAGCCCCCCACTAGCGGCGGGAGAGACCCAGTACTTC.

The V and J genes are TRBV6-5 and TRBJ2-1; tentative D call: TRBD2 (5 bases). In germline, CDR1 is MNHEY, CDR2 SVGAGI. Trimming cost V 10 bases and J 8 bases, with 18 bases left between them. The CDR3 is made up of 13 amino acids. CDR3 residues: CATTSLGFYEQFF. For the CDR3, the DNA is TGTGCCACCACTTCACTAGGATTCTATGAGCAGTTCTTC.

The CDR3 region is CASAGLGFTEDTQYF. The CDR3 DNA follows: TGTGCCAGCGCGGGCTTGGGGTTCACCGAGGATACGCAGTATTTT. The genes are TRBV2 and TRBJ2-3; D may be TRBD2 (5 bases). V lost 8 bases, J lost 6 bases, and 21 bases lay in between. CDR3 length: 15 residues. Germline lookup yields CDR1 SNHLY and CDR2 FYNNEI.

This clone was seen a few times. The CDR3 loop reads CASSPGENYGYTF. The CDR3 region has the DNA TGTGCCAGCAGCCCAGGAGAGAACTATGGCTACACCTTC. The chain uses TRBV5-6 and TRBJ1-2, with D uncertain. This CDR3 has 13 amino acids. The germline V gene encodes CDR1 SGHDT and CDR2 YYEEEE. Trimming shortened V by 4 bases and J by 2 bases, and 9 bases separated the two germline ends.

V is TRBV25-1 and J is TRBJ2-1; 14 bases match TRBD2. Germline CDR1 MGHDK, CDR2 SYGVNS. Unmatched junction bases numbered 3, after V lost 7 bases and J lost 7 bases. CDR3 length: 14 residues. The CDR3 here is CASIGTSGSNEQFF. The CDR3, as DNA: TGTGCCAGCATCGGGACTAGCGGGAGTAATGAGCAGTTCTTC.

V is TRBV29-1 and J is TRBJ2-1; TRBD1 aligns across 10 bases. The V and J ends lost 4 bases and 10 bases, in that order; junction bases with no gene match: 10. Germline loops: CDR1 SQVTM, CDR2 ANQGSEA. The CDR3 covers 14 residues. The CDR3 coding sequence is TGCAGCGTTGGGGGTTCGGGACAGGGGTACGAGCAGTTCTTC. Protein product: CSVGGSGQGYEQFF.

J is TRBJ2-4 and V is TRBV6-1; 7 bases fit TRBD2. This CDR3 spans 16 amino acids. From germline, CDR1 is MNHNS and CDR2 SASEGT. V trimming: 0 bases; J trimming: 8 bases; junction bases outside the gene matches: 10. The CDR3 reads CASSEAPGGRADIQYF. CDR3 in DNA: TGTGCCAGCAGTGAAGCGCCGGGAGGCAGGGCGGACATTCAGTACTTC.

The chain carries TRBV15 and TRBJ2-1, with D unresolved. The CDR3 has 11 residues. V lost 8 bases and J lost 10, with 12 bases in between. Germline V gene sequence: CDR1 LNHNV, CDR2 YYDKDF (reference sequence). The CDR3 DNA follows: TGTGCCACCCGCCGAGTCTCGGAGCAGTTCTTC. The encoded protein is CATRRVSEQFF.

This chain links TRBV27 with TRBJ1-5; possibly TRBD1 for D (5 bases). The V gene lost 8 bases and the J gene lost 0 bases, with 17 bases spanning the gap. In germline, CDR1 is MNHEY, CDR2 SMNVEV (reference sequence). CDR3 length equals 16 residues. DNA of the CDR3: TGTGCCAGCGCATCCGGGGCAGGGCCTAGCAATCAGCCCCAGCATTTT. Translating gives CASASGAGPSNQPQHF.

This clone was observed a few times. This chain links TRBV29-1 with TRBJ1-2, with 7 bases that match TRBD1. CDR1 is SQVTM and CDR2 is ANQGSEA in the germline V gene. With 1 base clipped from V and 4 bases from J, the junction kept 9 bases outside the gene matches. The CDR3 runs to 15 residues. The CDR3 protein is CSVEVRTGSGYGYTF. Here the CDR3 DNA reads TGCAGCGTTGAAGTACGGACAGGATCGGGCTATGGCTACACCTTC.

The chain recombines TRBV25-1 with TRBJ2-7; no reliable D call. V shed 6 bases and J shed 3 bases, with 0 bases lying between them. Germline values: CDR1 MGHDK, CDR2 SYGVNS. The CDR3 length is 9 residues. CDR3: CASSYEQYF. CDR3 nucleotides: TGTGCCAGCAGCTACGAGCAGTACTTC.

J is TRBJ1-1 and V is TRBV29-1; TRBD1 is a possible D gene (5 bases). The CDR3 contains 14 residues. Germline CDR1 SQVTM, CDR2 ANQGSEA. V was clipped by 6 bases and J by 3 bases, with 17 bases between them. CDR3 coding DNA: TGCAGCGTCCTGGCAGGGATTGCGGACACTGAAGCTTTCTTT. Translated, it gives CSVLAGIADTEAFF.

The chain links TRBV7-8 to TRBJ2-1; no firm D call. In germline, CDR1 is SGHVS, CDR2 FQNEAQ. CDR3 size: 16 residues. Trimming took off 4 bases at V and 2 bases at J, with 15 bases between the two ends. The CDR3 coding sequence is TGTGCCAGCAGCTCTGCCACAGAACTTACCTACAATGAGCAGTTCTTC. It codes for CASSSATELTYNEQFF. Full variable domain (rest looked up from reference TRBV7-8 and TRBJ2-1): GAGVSQSPRYKVAKRGQDVALRCDPISGHVSLFWYQQALGQGPEFLTYFQNEAQLDKSGLPSDRFFAERPEGSVSTLKIQRTQQEDSAVYLCASSSATELTYNEQFFGPGTRLTVL.

The chain has TRBV9 and TRBJ2-2; no clear D. V shed 7 bases and J shed 3 bases, with 10 bases lying between them. Per germline, CDR1 SGDLS and CDR2 YYNGEE. This CDR3 region has 13 residues. CDR3 sequence: CASRLTDTGELFF. CDR3 DNA sequence: TGTGCCAGCCGGCTAACGGACACCGGGGAGCTGTTTTTT.

The chain recombines TRBV11-3 with TRBJ2-2, with 9 bases fitting TRBD2. This CDR3 contains 16 residues. CDR1 and CDR2 from the germline V gene are SGHNT and YENEEA. Trimming at V came to 5 bases and at J to 2 bases, leaving 6 bases not matched to a gene. The CDR3 loop is CASSGTTSGNTGELFF. In DNA, the CDR3 is TGTGCCAGCAGCGGAACGACTAGCGGTAACACCGGGGAGCTGTTTTTT.

This chain's CDR3 is CSVEGTANASYNEQFF. CDR3 in DNA: TGCAGCGTTGAAGGAACGGCTAACGCCTCCTACAATGAGCAGTTCTTC. This chain connects TRBV29-1 to TRBJ2-1, with D hard to call. This CDR3 comprises 16 residues. Trimming stripped 1 base from V and 0 bases from J, with 13 bases between. CDR1 is SQVTM, CDR2 ANQGSEA, per germline.

This clone showed up just a few times. V gene TRBV29-1 combines with J gene TRBJ1-1; 8 nucleotides agree with TRBD1. The CDR3 extends over 15 amino acids. The J segment lost 2 bases and the V segment lost 2 bases, leaving 7 bases of the junction unmatched. Per germline, CDR1 SQVTM and CDR2 ANQGSEA. This CDR3 reads CSVENPQGANTEAFF. Written as DNA, the CDR3 is TGCAGCGTTGAAAACCCCCAGGGGGCCAACACTGAAGCTTTCTTT.

V gene TRBV29-1 combines with J gene TRBJ2-1; 11 nucleotides match TRBD2. The V gene's germline CDR1 is SQVTM and CDR2 ANQGSEA. V shed 1 base and J 4 bases; nucleotides not matched to a gene: 6. The CDR3 is made up of 16 amino acids. The CDR3 DNA is TGCAGCGTTGAAGGTAGCGGGAGGGGGGCATACAATGAGCAGTTCTTC. Translating it yields CSVEGSGRGAYNEQFF.

In this sample, this clone turned up a few times. The chain couples TRBV7-8 to TRBJ2-6; D is uncertain. CDR1 SGHVS and CDR2 FQNEAQ come from the germline V gene. The CDR3 loop spans 19 amino acids. The ends were cut back, 1 base at V and 0 bases at J, with 16 bases in the middle. The CDR3 DNA reads TGTGCCAGCAGCTTAGGGCATACATTGGGGATCTCTGGGGCCAACGTCCTGACTTTC. The encoded protein is CASSLGHTLGISGANVLTF.

This clone was seen more than once but under ten times. At one of its ends the junction is not consistent with the germline gene, which may arise from a read error. This chain links TRBV7-7 with TRBJ2-1; 8 bases align to TRBD2. This CDR3 contains 15 residues. Germline V gene data show CDR1 as SSHAT and CDR2 as FNYEAQ (reference sequence). The CDR3 sequence: CASSLGRSAGDEQFF. In DNA form, the CDR3 reads TGTGCTAGCAGCTTAGGAAGATCAGCGGGAGACGAGCAGTTCTTC.

The chain couples TRBV18 to TRBJ2-7; D is unclear. CDR1 and CDR2 (germline): KGHSH, LQKENI. Deletions cut 5 bases from V and 8 bases from J, with 4 bases between. This CDR3 has 9 residues. DNA for the CDR3: TGTGCCAGCTCATCAAAGCAGTACTTC. It is translated as CASSSKQYF.

V and J are TRBV29-1 and TRBJ1-2, with 7 bases fitting TRBD1. The length of the CDR3 is 13 residues. Germline V CDR1 and CDR2: SQVTM, ANQGSEA. The V gene end was trimmed by 7 bases and the J gene end by 4 bases; junction bases not matched to a gene: 9. The CDR3 DNA follows: TGCAGCGCAGGGGCAGGGGGTGGCTATGGCTACACCTTC. Its protein product is CSAGAGGGYGYTF.

The rearrangement links TRBV5-6 to TRBJ1-1, with D possibly TRBD1 on 6 matching bases. Trimming took off 6 bases at V and 1 base at J, with 16 bases between the two ends. Germline V gene data show CDR1 as SGHDT and CDR2 as YYEEEE. The CDR3 is made up of 15 amino acids. The chain's CDR3 is CASINRVLWNTEAFF. The CDR3 region has the DNA TGTGCCAGCATCAACAGGGTTTTGTGGAACACTGAAGCTTTCTTT.

This clone was seen a few times. V is TRBV15 and J is TRBJ2-5; TRBD2 matches at 11 bases. The germline CDR1 and CDR2 sequences are LNHNV and YYDKDF (reference sequence). CDR3 length: 15 amino acids. V shed 4 bases, J shed 5 bases, and the junction held 6 bases outside the gene matches. In nucleotides, the CDR3 is TGTGCCACCAGCACAGAACTAGCGGGAGAGGAGACCCAGTACTTC. Translation gives CATSTELAGEETQYF. The full variable domain, its missing parts supplied by reference TRBV15 and TRBJ2-5, is DAMVIQNPRYQVTQFGKPVTLSCSQTLNHNVMYWYQQKSSQAPKLLFHYYDKDFNNEADTPDNFQSRRPNTSFCFLDIRSPGLGDTAMYLCATSTELAGEETQYFGPGTRLLVL.

This clone was recorded once. The rearrangement uses TRBV29-1 and TRBJ2-2; D is possibly TRBD1 (6 bases). This CDR3 has 18 residues. CDR1 and CDR2 (germline): SQVTM, ANQGSEA. Trimming took 5 bases from V and 1 from J, leaving 23 bases between them. The CDR3 loop reads CSVWAVKGTRENTGELFF. The CDR3 nucleotides read TGCAGCGTTTGGGCGGTTAAGGGGACAAGGGAGAACACCGGGGAGCTGTTTTTT.

In its sample, this clone was seen a few times. The J gene is TRBJ2-5, the V gene TRBV29-1; no clear D. Germline assignment: CDR1 SQVTM and CDR2 ANQGSEA. The CDR3 spans 9 residues. The DNA for the CDR3 is TGCAACCCAGAGGAGACCCAGTACTTC. As protein: CNPEETQYF.

Only one count was recorded for this clone. The chain has TRBV5-6 and TRBJ2-7; D tentatively reads TRBD1 or TRBD2 (5 bases each). The CDR3 sequence is 12 residues long. V lost 4 bases to trimming and J lost 6 bases, with 11 bases between them. CDR1 is SGHDT and CDR2 is YYEEEE in the germline V gene. In DNA, the CDR3 is TGTGCCAGCAGCCCCGTGAGGGGCGAGCAGTACTTC. It encodes CASSPVRGEQYF.